The sequence of this TCR beta chain was determined in a study of tissue T cells after allogeneic stem cell transplantation. Study findings and constraints: Few T cell clones were shared across patients, but motif clusters showed tissue-specific shared signatures. Which tissue TCRs were alloreactive or antigen-specific was not determined. Some clones might be persisting host cells. Sampling depth was limited, and the cohort was small and clinically varied. Anatomically similar tissues had similar TCR repertoires within each patient.

V was pared by 2 bases and J by 2 bases, with 5 bases between. The CDR3 length is 13 residues. Germline CDR1 reads SGHDT; CDR2 reads FRDEAV. The method was immunoSEQ multiplex PCR; TCRdb's version includes in-frame clones alone and lacks a portion of them. The table has some 22,000 clones, approximately 69% seen once. Of note for this clone: The antigen is undetermined. Germline and genes here are mouse. The read ends 1 residue early relative to the CDR3; the germline J gene fills the gap.

The chain combines TRBV14 with TRBJ1-5; tentative D call: TRBD1 (5 bases). This TCR came from a female BALB/c mouse in good health. For this strain, the MHC haplotype corresponds to H2-d. The sequencing input was blood. Incomplete CDR3 DNA: TGTGCCAGCAGTTTAGGGGACAACCAGGCTCCGCTT. Its protein is CASSLGDNQAPL. The whole CDR3 is CASSLGDNQAPLF.